This T cell receptor beta chain was observed in a study of cytomegalovirus exposure and HLA in healthy donors. Separate from the roughly 670-subject first cohort, the roughly 120-subject validation cohort was the one that the donors belonged to. Findings of the study overall: High sensitivity and specificity were reportedly achieved when the classifier diagnosed cytomegalovirus status. A few CMV-associated chains were confirmed in vitro to be specific for CMV antigens. Most sequenced TCRs were rare (though some public TCRs occurred in many donors).

As concerns this clone: The antigen is unknown.

This CDR3 contains 16 residues. From germline, CDR1 is MGHRA and CDR2 YSYEKL. The germline V and J ends were trimmed by 1 base and 6 bases, with 15 bases remaining between them. The protocol was immunoSEQ multiplex PCR, while the TCRdb copy is restricted to in-frame clones and leaves out a portion. The sample contains about 110,000 clones, around 89% of which appear only once. This clonotype was obtained from a woman in her 30s in good health and CMV-seropositive. This chain links TRBV4-1 with TRBJ1-4, with unresolved D. What was sequenced was PBMCs. The CDR3 loop is CASSQGPDTGYEKLFF. CDR3 in DNA: TGCGCCAGCAGCCAAGGCCCTGACACTGGTTATGAAAAACTGTTTTTT.